This TCR beta chain was identified during a study of PD-1 blockade in classical Hodgkin lymphoma. General study results and limits: Relapsed/refractory patients reportedly had lower baseline diversity than newly diagnosed patients. Diversity in CD4+ TCRs, unlike that measured in CD8+ TCRs, had risen significantly by C4D1.

Worth noting for this clone: The antigen remains unidentified.

Clones were read by immunoSEQ multiplex PCR, and TCRdb kept only the in-frame ones, dropping some. The sample lists tens of thousands of clones; under 75% were seen once. Time point indicated: cycle 4 day 1 (C4D1), after 6 weeks of nivolumab. Each patient's relapse followed autologous stem cell transplantation, and brentuximab vedotin exposure varied. Magnetic depletion of unwanted cells isolated CD4+ T cells from thawed PBMCs. This CDR3 region has 17 residues. Germline CDR1 reads SGHDN; CDR2 reads FVKESK. Trimming removed 0 bases at V and 4 bases at J, with 16 bases between. This TCR came from a human donor with classical Hodgkin lymphoma. This specimen consisted of CD4+ T cells from blood, obtained before the fourth cycle of nivolumab. This rearrangement joins TRBV14 to TRBJ1-3, with D unresolved. Here the CDR3 reads CASSQDLPRISGNTIYF. CDR3 DNA: TGTGCCAGCAGCCAAGATTTACCCAGGATCTCCGGAAACACCATATATTTT. The variable domain in full, with the rest retrieved from reference TRBV14 and TRBJ1-3, is EAGVTQFPSHSVIEKGQTVTLRCDPISGHDNLYWYRRVMGKEIKFLLHFVKESKQDESGMPNNRFLAERTGGTYSTLKVQPAELEDSGVYFCASSQDLPRISGNTIYFGEGSWLTVV.